Presented here are 10 T cell receptor beta chains from one specimen sequenced in a study of CD4 and CD8 cells across lung adenocarcinoma regions. One entry per CDR3 protein, called by TCRdb with MiXCR from the PCR reads. The table lists some 25,000 distinct CDR3 sequences, less than 60% of them singletons. The sequenced sample consisted of CD8+ T cells from the center of a lung tumor. These receptors were obtained from a male donor with lung adenocarcinoma. The CD4 and CD8 labels of this study may be unreliable.

This clonotype was seen repeatedly, ten times or more. This chain uses TRBV27 with TRBJ1-1; TRBD1 aligns across 9 bases. The CDR3 spans 15 residues. The V and J ends lost 4 bases and 1 base, in that order; junction bases with no gene match: 4. Germline loops: CDR1 MNHEY, CDR2 SMNVEV (reference sequence). The CDR3 nucleotides are TGTGCCAGCAGTTCGACAGGGGGAGGGAACACTGAAGCTTTCTTT. Amino acids: CASSSTGGGNTEAFF.

The chain couples TRBV6-1 to TRBJ2-3; D is possibly TRBD1 (5 bases). The DNA end lines up better with TRBJ2-7; the J call may be wrong. CDR1 and CDR2 from the germline V gene are MNHNS and SASEGT. The CDR3 runs to 13 residues. DNA of the CDR3: TGTGCCAGCAGTGTAGGGGTCCCAGATACGCAGTACTTC. Amino acid sequence: CASSVGVPDTQYF.

The chain carries TRBV15 and TRBJ2-2; no reliable D call. This CDR3 has 15 residues. Germline V gives CDR1 LNHNV, CDR2 YYDKDF (reference sequence). The ends were cut back, 0 bases at V and 0 bases at J, with 5 bases in the middle. The chain's CDR3 is CATSREHSNTGELFF. CDR3 DNA: TGTGCCACCAGCAGAGAACATTCGAACACCGGGGAGCTGTTTTTT.

This clonotype was seen a single time. The rearrangement links TRBV7-2 to TRBJ1-5, with no clear D. Germline V gene sequence: CDR1 SGHTA, CDR2 FQGNSA. Trimming left V 3 bases short and J 6 bases short, with 12 bases between. The CDR3 extends over 14 amino acids. DNA for the CDR3: TGTGCCAGCAGCTTTCCCGGGGTGGTTCAGCCCCAGCATTTT. It is translated as CASSFPGVVQPQHF.

Concerning this clonotype itself: Relative to the germline gene, one junction end is altered; a read error may explain this. The chain uses TRBV6-1 and TRBJ2-3; the D call may be TRBD1 or TRBD2 (5 bases each). CDR1 is MNHNS, CDR2 SASEGT, per germline. The CDR3 is 16 amino acids. CDR3 sequence (DNA): TGTGCCAGCAGTGAAGCGGGGCCGTGGGCCGGGGATACGCAGTATTTC. Translating gives CASSEAGPWAGDTQYF.

By share, this clonotype counts as medium-sized. The chain couples TRBV27 to TRBJ2-5; 9 nucleotides line up with TRBD2. The germline V gene has CDR1 MNHEY and CDR2 SMNVEV (reference sequence). With 2 bases clipped from V and 11 bases from J, the junction kept 12 bases outside the gene matches. The CDR3 contains 15 residues. The CDR3 protein is CASSLLSGSGREQYF. CDR3 DNA: TGTGCCAGCAGTTTACTTAGCGGGAGTGGGAGAGAGCAGTACTTC.

Within the sample, this clonotype is medium-sized. This CDR3 is CASSPLGLEHYNEQFF. CDR3 nucleotide sequence: TGTGCCAGCAGTCCTCTCGGACTAGAGCACTACAATGAGCAGTTCTTC. This chain connects TRBV6-5 to TRBJ2-1, with TRBD2 identical over 7 bases. V shed 5 bases, J shed 3 bases, and the junction held 10 bases outside the gene matches. CDR1 is MNHEY, CDR2 SVGAGI, per germline. This CDR3 is 16 amino acids long.

This rearrangement joins TRBV4-1 to TRBJ1-6; 9 positions agree with TRBD1. The CDR3 runs 15 residues. Trimming cost V 1 base and J 9 bases; bases outside gene matches: 4. The V gene's germline CDR1 is MGHRA and CDR2 YSYEKL. CDR3 sequence (DNA): TGCGCCAGCAGCCAAGGGGACAGGGCTGGTTCACCCCTCCACTTT. This translates into CASSQGDRAGSPLHF.

The V gene is TRBV6-1, the J gene TRBJ2-2, with a weak D call TRBD2 (5 bases). V lost 2 bases to trimming and J lost 1 base, with 8 bases between them. Looked up from germline, CDR1 is MNHNS and CDR2 is SASEGT. This CDR3 contains 15 residues. Here the CDR3 reads CASSELGRNTGELFF. The CDR3 DNA follows: TGTGCCAGCAGTGAACTGGGGAGGAACACCGGGGAGCTGTTTTTT.

The chain joins TRBV6-1 to TRBJ2-2, with D perhaps assigned TRBD1 or TRBD2 (5 bases each). The closer fit of TRBJ2-3 to the DNA end suggests the J call may be wrong. The CDR3 spans 15 residues. In germline, CDR1 is MNHNS, CDR2 SASEGT. The CDR3 loop reads CASKAGAVSTGEQYF. In DNA, the CDR3 is TGTGCCAGCAAAGCCGGGGCTGTGAGCACCGGGGAGCAGTATTTT.